Listed below are T cell receptor beta chains from one sample, sequenced in a study of cytomegalovirus exposure and HLA in healthy donors. The assay was immunoSEQ multiplex PCR, and TCRdb's table has in-frame clones only and misses some. The data show around 190,000 clones, with about 80% seen just once and under 2% held by the top ten. Sample: PBMCs. These receptors all come from a man between 25 and 39 years old in good health and CMV-seronegative. CDR3s include the opening cysteine and the closing phenylalanine or tryptophan. D genes are given only for firm matches. Part of the rows lack a size; the others show once, few, many or a class for expanded clones.

CDR3nt,CDR3aa,d_gene,abundance,v_gene,j_gene
TGTGCCAGCAGCTTAGGCGGGAGTTGGTCAGATACGCAGTATTTT,CASSLGGSWSDTQYF,TRBD2,-,TRBV7-3,TRBJ2-3
TGTGCCAGCAGCGGCGGACTAGCGGGAAACAATGAGCAGTTCTTC,CASSGGLAGNNEQFF,TRBD2,-,TRBV5-4,TRBJ2-1
TGCGCCAGCAGCTTTGGGAGGGGGAGAGAGCAGTACTTC,CASSFGRGREQYF,-,-,TRBV5-1,TRBJ2-5
TGCGCCAGCAGCTCGGTAGCGGGAGCGTATAATGAGCAGTTCTTC,CASSSVAGAYNEQFF,TRBD2,-,TRBV5-1,TRBJ2-1
TGCGCCAGCAGCGGGGACACTTACAATGAGCAGTTCTTC,CASSGDTYNEQFF,-,few,TRBV10-1,TRBJ2-1
TGTGCCAGCAGTCGGGGGAGGACCGGGGAGCTGTTTTTT,CASSRGRTGELFF,-,-,TRBV28,TRBJ2-2
TGTGCCAGCAGCAGCGGGGACAGGGGGCGGAGAGATACGCAGTATTTT,CASSSGDRGRRDTQYF,TRBD1,-,TRBV5-4,TRBJ2-3
TGTGCCAGCAGCAACTGGAGGACTGGCCTAGGTTCACCCCTCCACTTT,CASSNWRTGLGSPLHF,-,-,TRBV28,TRBJ1-6
TGTGCCAGCAGCTTAGCCCCGTGGGGACTCGAGCAGTTCTTC,CASSLAPWGLEQFF,-,-,TRBV11-2,TRBJ2-1
TGTGCCAGTAGTATAGCGGGAGTTTCCTACGGGGAGCTGTTTTTT,CASSIAGVSYGELFF,-,-,TRBV19,TRBJ2-2
TGCGCCAGCAGCTTGGCATTTTGGGACCCCGGGAGCGATACGCAGTATTTT,CASSLAFWDPGSDTQYF,-,-,TRBV5-1,TRBJ2-3
TGTGCCAGCAGCTTATATCGGGGGGTAGTCTCTGGAAACACCATATATTTT,CASSLYRGVVSGNTIYF,-,-,TRBV11-3,TRBJ1-3
TGTGCCAGCAGCTACCCCGACAGGAACACTGAAGCTTTCTTT,CASSYPDRNTEAFF,-,-,TRBV6-6,TRBJ1-1
TGCGCCAGCAGGGCGGGACTAGCGGGCCAAGAGACCCAGTACTTC,CASRAGLAGQETQYF,TRBD2,once,TRBV5-1,TRBJ2-5
TGTGCCAGCAGTGAAGCCCGCGGACAGGGACAGACCCAGTACTTC,CASSEARGQGQTQYF,TRBD1,few,TRBV6-1,TRBJ2-5
TGTGCCAGTAGTATAGGACAGGGCTACGAGCAGTACTTC,CASSIGQGYEQYF,TRBD1,-,TRBV19,TRBJ2-7
TGTGCCAGCAGCACACTGGGACTTTCCTACGAGCAGTACTTC,CASSTLGLSYEQYF,-,-,TRBV7-3,TRBJ2-7
TGTGCCAGCAGTTACTCGAAGCATCGCACTAGATCACCCCTCCACTTT,CASSYSKHRTRSPLHF,-,-,TRBV6-5,TRBJ1-6
TGTGCCAGTAGTCTCCTCCCCCCGACAGGGACTAGCACAGATACGCAGTATTTT,CASSLLPPTGTSTDTQYF,-,-,TRBV19,TRBJ2-3
TGTGCCAGCAGTTCCGGGAAGCTTAATGGCTACACCTTC,CASSSGKLNGYTF,-,few,TRBV28,TRBJ1-2
TGTGCCACCAGCAGAGGGGCCGAAAAGGGGCCCAATGAGCAGTTCTTC,CATSRGAEKGPNEQFF,-,-,TRBV15,TRBJ2-1
TGTGCCAGCAGTGACACAGACAGGGGCACTGAAGCTTTCTTT,CASSDTDRGTEAFF,TRBD1,-,TRBV6-4,TRBJ1-1
TGTGCCAGCACCGTCAGGGGGGACATCCAGCATTTT,CASTVRGDIQHF,TRBD1,few,TRBV28,TRBJ1-5
TGTGCCAGCAGTCCCGGGACAGGAACACAAGAGACCCAGTACTTC,CASSPGTGTQETQYF,TRBD1,-,TRBV27,TRBJ2-5
TGCGCCAGCAGCTTCGAGGGAAGCGGGGAGCTGTTTTTT,CASSFEGSGELFF,-,-,TRBV5-1,TRBJ2-2
TGCGCCAGCAGCTTACAGGGGGCTGGGGAGCAGTTCTTC,CASSLQGAGEQFF,TRBD1,-,TRBV5-1,TRBJ2-1
TGCGCCAGCAGCTTGCTTGTGGCGGACATAAACACTGAAGCTTTCTTT,CASSLLVADINTEAFF,-,-,TRBV5-1,TRBJ1-1
TGTGCCAGCGATCGGGCAGATACGCAGTATTTT,CASDRADTQYF,-,-,TRBV7-9,TRBJ2-3
TGTGCCAGCAGTTTACGCGTGTCCGGGACAGGGAGTTCCTACGAGCAGTACTTC,CASSLRVSGTGSSYEQYF,TRBD1,-,TRBV27,TRBJ2-7
TGCGCCAGCACCAGAGGGACAGGTGAAAGTCCCTACGAGCAGTACTTC,CASTRGTGESPYEQYF,TRBD1,few,TRBV10-2,TRBJ2-7
TGTGCCAGCAGCACCCGGACTAGCGGGAGTGGGGAGCTGTTTTTT,CASSTRTSGSGELFF,TRBD2,-,TRBV7-9,TRBJ2-2
TGTGCCAGCAGCCAAGAAAACTTGGAGTTCTATAATTCACCCCTCCACTTT,CASSQENLEFYNSPLHF,-,-,TRBV4-2,TRBJ1-6
TGTGCCAGCAGCCCCAGTCAGGTCTCCTACGAGCAGTACTTC,CASSPSQVSYEQYF,-,few,TRBV9,TRBJ2-7
TGTGCCAGCAGCTTGGGCTTACAGATCCAAGAGACCCAGTACTTC,CASSLGLQIQETQYF,-,-,TRBV5-6,TRBJ2-5
TGTGCCAGCAGTGGTGTCCTCCGAGGTGACCAGTACTTC,CASSGVLRGDQYF,-,-,TRBV2,TRBJ2-5
TGTGCCAGCAGCTTAGGGGGGGGCCATAGCACAGATACGCAGTATTTT,CASSLGGGHSTDTQYF,-,-,TRBV7-9,TRBJ2-3
TGCGCCAGCAGCCTAGGAGGGGATAACTATGGCTACACCTTC,CASSLGGDNYGYTF,-,once,TRBV5-1,TRBJ1-2
TGTGCCATCAGTGGGATAGCGGGAGGCTCTGGCACAGATACGCAGTATTTT,CAISGIAGGSGTDTQYF,TRBD2,-,TRBV10-3,TRBJ2-3
TGTGCCAGCAGGGCACAGGGCCAGGGGAATCAGCCCCAGCATTTT,CASRAQGQGNQPQHF,-,-,TRBV6-1,TRBJ1-5
TGTGCCAGCACAGGACAGGGCCCGCACGAGCAGTACTTC,CASTGQGPHEQYF,-,-,TRBV21-1,TRBJ2-7
TGTGCCAGTAGTAGGTCCCGACTAGGAGCAGCTTCCTACGAGCAGTACTTC,CASSRSRLGAASYEQYF,-,-,TRBV19,TRBJ2-7
TGCGCCAGCAGCCCCGGGCATACGGGTAGCGGGAGGGGGCAGTTCTTC,CASSPGHTGSGRGQFF,TRBD2,-,TRBV5-1,TRBJ2-1